The present T cell receptor beta chain was sequenced within a study of blood T cell repertoires in COVID-19. Overall study: Acute and convalescent COVID-19 samples came from the United States, Italy and Spain. Sources were T cells, B-cell-depleted T cells, or PBMCs; the material itself was cDNA or gDNA.

In the study's own analysis: The authors estimated nucleated cell counts from reference gene primer amplification. Generated by immunoSEQ multiplex PCR, the TCRdb table keeps only in-frame clones and is missing some. V, J and clone size reflect that table, while D and trimming were determined from the DNA. The sample records approximately 150,000 clones, approximately 73% being singletons. The CDR3 has 14 amino acids. V was trimmed by 0 bases and J by 2 bases, leaving 8 bases between them. Germline V gene data show CDR1 as SGHRS and CDR2 as YFSETQ. The genes are TRBV5-1 and TRBJ2-5; D unresolved. The specimen sequenced was peripheral blood. The sequence came from a man aged 60 to 69 with acute or convalescent COVID-19. CDR3 residues: CASSLDNQQETQYF. In DNA, the CDR3 is TGCGCCAGCAGCTTGGACAACCAGCAAGAGACCCAGTACTTC. Full variable domain (rest looked up from reference TRBV5-1 and TRBJ2-5): KAGVTQTPRYLIKTRGQQVTLSCSPISGHRSVSWYQQTPGQGLQFLFEYFSETQRNKGNFPGRFSGRQFSNSRSEMNVSTLELGDSALYLCASSLDNQQETQYFGPGTRLLVL.